This TCR beta chain was identified during a study of cytomegalovirus exposure and HLA in healthy donors. Germline values: CDR1 LGHNT, CDR2 FRNRAP. Trimming pared 0 bases from V and 7 bases from J, leaving 15 bases between. The CDR3 has 16 residues. The data were produced by immunoSEQ multiplex PCR, yet TCRdb's version contains in-frame clones alone and is incomplete. The data show fewer than 200,000 clones, 80% to 90% seen once. The clonotype originates from a woman between 18 and 29 years old in good health and CMV-seronegative. The sequencing sample was made of PBMCs. The V and J genes are TRBV12-5 and TRBJ2-2; D gene unclear. Here the CDR3 reads CASGLVLAAASGELFF. DNA of the CDR3: TGTGCTAGTGGTTTGGTATTGGCGGCGGCTAGCGGGGAGCTGTTTTTT.